This record looks at one T cell receptor beta chain sequence and its context. Its antigen is currently unknown. One entry per CDR3 protein, called by TCRdb with MiXCR from the 5' RACE reads. The table has roughly 320,000 distinct CDR3 sequences, around 28% seen once; the top ten hold roughly 12%. Germline-derived CDR1 and CDR2 are KGHSH and LQKENI. This CDR3 is built from 10 residues. V gave up 6 bases and J gave up 5 bases, with 4 bases separating them. The record originates from a study of T-cell memory formation after mild COVID-19. As for the study in general: TCR clusters were mostly donor specific.

Study-level findings and limits: Mainly in CM and EM were contracting CD4+ clones; CD8+ were in EMRA. Day 15 to 85 contracting clones showed balanced CD4/CD8; later expanders leaned CD4+. Pre-infection memory showed some responding clones, and this suggested that cross-reactive memory joined.

The TCR originated in an adult woman who had mild COVID-19 (a few samples of this study predate the infection). Cell type and time point are not known. V gene TRBV18 combines with J gene TRBJ1-1; unclear D gene. The material sequenced was PBMCs or a T cell subset sorted from them (not recorded which). CDR3 sequence (DNA): TGTGCCAGCTCCGGGACTGAAGCTTTCTTT. Protein: CASSGTEAFF.